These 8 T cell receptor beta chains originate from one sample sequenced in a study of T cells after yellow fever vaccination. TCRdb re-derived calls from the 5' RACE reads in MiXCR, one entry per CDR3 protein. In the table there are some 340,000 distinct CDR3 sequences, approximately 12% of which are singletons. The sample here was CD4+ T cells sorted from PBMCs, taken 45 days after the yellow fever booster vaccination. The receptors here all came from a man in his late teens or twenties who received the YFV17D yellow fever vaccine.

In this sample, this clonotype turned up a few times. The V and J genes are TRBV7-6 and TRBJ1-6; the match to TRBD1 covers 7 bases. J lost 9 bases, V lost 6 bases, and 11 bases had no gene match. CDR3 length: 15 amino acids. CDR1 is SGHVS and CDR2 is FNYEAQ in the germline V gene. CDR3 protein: CASSRQGRGASPLHF. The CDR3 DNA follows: TGTGCCAGCAGTCGACAGGGTCGGGGTGCTTCACCCCTCCACTTT. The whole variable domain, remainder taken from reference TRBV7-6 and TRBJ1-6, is GAGVSQSPRYKVTKRGQDVALRCDPISGHVSLYWYRQALGQGPEFLTYFNYEAQQDKSGLPNDRFSAERPEGSISTLTIQRTEQRDSAMYRCASSRQGRGASPLHFGNGTRLTVT.

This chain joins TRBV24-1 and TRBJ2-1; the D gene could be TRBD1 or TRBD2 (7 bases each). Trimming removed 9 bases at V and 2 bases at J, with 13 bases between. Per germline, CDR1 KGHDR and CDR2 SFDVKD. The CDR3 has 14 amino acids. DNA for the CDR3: TGTGCCACCTCCAGGGGGGGGCCCTACAATGAGCAGTTCTTC. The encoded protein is CATSRGGPYNEQFF.

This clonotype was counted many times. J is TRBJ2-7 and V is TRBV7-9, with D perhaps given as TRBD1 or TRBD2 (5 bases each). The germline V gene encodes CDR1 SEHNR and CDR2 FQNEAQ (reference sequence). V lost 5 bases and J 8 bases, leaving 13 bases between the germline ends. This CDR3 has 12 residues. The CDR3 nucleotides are TGTGCCAGCAGCCTAGACTACAGGAAGCAGTACTTC. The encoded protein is CASSLDYRKQYF.

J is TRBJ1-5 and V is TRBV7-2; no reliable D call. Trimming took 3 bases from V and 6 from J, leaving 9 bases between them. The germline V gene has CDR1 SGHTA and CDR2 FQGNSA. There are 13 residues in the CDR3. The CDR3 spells CASSFVPSQPQHF. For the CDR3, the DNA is TGTGCCAGCAGCTTTGTCCCCAGTCAGCCCCAGCATTTT.

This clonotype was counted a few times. CDR3 coding DNA: TGCAGTGCTGGACCTCCTGACAGCTCCTATAATTCACCCCTCCACTTT. It translates to CSAGPPDSSYNSPLHF. The J gene is TRBJ1-6, the V gene TRBV20-1, with D tentatively TRBD1 (5 bases). V lost 5 bases, J lost 0 bases, and 14 bases lay in between. The CDR3 is 16 residues long. CDR1 DFQATT and CDR2 SNEGSKA come from the germline V gene (reference sequence).

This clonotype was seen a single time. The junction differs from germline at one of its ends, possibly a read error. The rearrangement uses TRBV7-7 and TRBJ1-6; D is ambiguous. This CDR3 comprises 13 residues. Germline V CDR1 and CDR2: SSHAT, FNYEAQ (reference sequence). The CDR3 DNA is TGTGCTAGCAGTTCACTCTATAATTCACCCCTCCACTTT. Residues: CASSSLYNSPLHF.

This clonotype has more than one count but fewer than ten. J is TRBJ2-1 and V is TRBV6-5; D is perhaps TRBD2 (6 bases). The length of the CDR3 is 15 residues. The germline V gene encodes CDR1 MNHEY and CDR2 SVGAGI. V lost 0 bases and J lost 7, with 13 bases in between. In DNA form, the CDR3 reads TGTGCCAGCAGTTACTCGGTTTTAGGAGGGAATGAGCAGTTCTTC. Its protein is CASSYSVLGGNEQFF.

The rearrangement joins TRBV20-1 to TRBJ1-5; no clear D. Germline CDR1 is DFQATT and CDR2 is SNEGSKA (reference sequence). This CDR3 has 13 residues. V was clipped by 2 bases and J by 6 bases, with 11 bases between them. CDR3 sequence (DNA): TGCAGTGCTAGAATGGACTTGAGTCAGCCCCAGCATTTT. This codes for CSARMDLSQPQHF.